This T cell receptor (beta chain) appears in the sequencing data of a study of T-cell reconstitution after alpha-beta-depleted transplantation in children. Unique molecular identifiers featured in how the TCRbeta library was prepared. In TCRdb, the PCR reads were re-called with MiXCR into one record per CDR3 protein. This sample has 100,000 to 130,000 distinct CDR3 sequences, with 5.5% to 6.5% found just once. This clonotype was seen at least ten times. The antigen remains unidentified. Study-level points and caveats: Several hundred expanded graft clones reportedly were the source of alpha-beta T cells about two months after transplant. After transplant, high TCRbeta diversity at day 60 in some patients arose from surviving recipient T cells and thymic progenitors. Fresh T-cell production supplied most of the T-cell counts and diversity seen one year after transplant.

Germline CDR1 reads MDHEN; CDR2 reads SYDVKM. This CDR3 comprises 9 residues. Trimming took 9 bases from V and 13 from J, leaving 10 bases between them. This chain joins TRBV28 and TRBJ1-5; the D gene is possibly TRBD1 (5 bases). The TCR comes from a male patient aged 2 to 9 who had a stem cell transplant for acute lymphoblastic leukemia, so the T cells may come from the graft donor. Material: PBMCs, mostly from graft donor cells, obtained 360 days after TCRalphabeta/CD19-depleted stem cell transplant. CDR3 amino acids: CASGALQHF. CDR3 bases: TGTGCCAGTGGGGCGCTACAGCATTTT.